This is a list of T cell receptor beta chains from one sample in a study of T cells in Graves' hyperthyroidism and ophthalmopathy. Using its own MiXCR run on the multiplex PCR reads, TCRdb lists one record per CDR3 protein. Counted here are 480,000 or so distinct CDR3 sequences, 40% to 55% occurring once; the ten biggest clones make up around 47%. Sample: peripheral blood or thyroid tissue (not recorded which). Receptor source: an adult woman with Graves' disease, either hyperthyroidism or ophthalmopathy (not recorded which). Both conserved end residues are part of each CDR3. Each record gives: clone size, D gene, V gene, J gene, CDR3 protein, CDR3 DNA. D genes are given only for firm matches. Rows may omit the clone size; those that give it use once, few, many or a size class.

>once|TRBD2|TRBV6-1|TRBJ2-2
CASRDSGRGELFF
TGTGCCAGCAGGGATAGCGGGAGAGGGGAGCTGTTTTTT
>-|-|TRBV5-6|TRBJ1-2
CASSLDAYGYTF
TGTGCCAGCAGCTTGGACGCTTATGGCTACACCTTC
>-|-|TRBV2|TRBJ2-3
CASSTGQVLSGAAQYF
TGTGCCAGCAGTACAGGACAGGTACTTAGCGGGGCGGCGCAGTATTTT
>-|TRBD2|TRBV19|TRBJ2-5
CASSRTSGRGQETQYF
TGTGCCAGTAGCCGGACTAGCGGGAGGGGACAAGAGACCCAGTACTTC
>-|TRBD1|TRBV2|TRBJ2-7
CASSPDRAVYEQYF
TGTGCCAGCAGTCCGGACAGGGCGGTCTACGAGCAGTACTTC
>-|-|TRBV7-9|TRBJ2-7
CASSVTRDSRGEQYF
TGTGCCAGCAGCGTTACCCGGGACAGCCGGGGGGAGCAGTACTTC
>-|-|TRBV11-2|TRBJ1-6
CASSLTRSYNSPLHF
TGTGCCAGCAGTCTGACTCGATCCTATAATTCACCCCTCCACTTT
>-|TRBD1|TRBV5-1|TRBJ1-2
CASSLVPGQGILGDYGYTF
TGCGCCAGCAGCTTGGTGCCGGGACAGGGTATACTTGGGGACTATGGCTACACCTTC
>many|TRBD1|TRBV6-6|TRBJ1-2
CASSYSGQGFGYTF
TGTGCCAGCAGTTACTCGGGACAGGGGTTTGGCTACACCTTC
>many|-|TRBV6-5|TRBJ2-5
CASSGSGAETQYF
TGTGCCAGCAGCGGCTCAGGGGCAGAGACCCAGTACTTC
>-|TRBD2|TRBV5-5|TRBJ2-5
CASRDGLAGQETQYF
TGTGCCAGCAGGGACGGGCTAGCGGGCCAAGAGACCCAGTACTTC
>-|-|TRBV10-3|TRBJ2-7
CASSRDRTYEQYF
TGTGCCAGCAGCAGAGACAGAACCTACGAGCAGTACTTC
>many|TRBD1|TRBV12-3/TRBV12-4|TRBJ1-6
CASSLGTGVGPLHF
TGTGCCAGCAGTCTAGGGACAGGGGTCGGCCCCCTCCACTTT
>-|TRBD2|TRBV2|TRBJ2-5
CASSEALAGQETQYF
TGTGCCAGCAGTGAAGCGTTAGCGGGACAAGAGACCCAGTACTTC
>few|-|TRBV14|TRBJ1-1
CASSQMGYTEAFF
TGTGCCAGCAGCCAGATGGGGTACACTGAAGCTTTCTTT
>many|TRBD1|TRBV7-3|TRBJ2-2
CASSLTGQGDGELFF
TGTGCCAGCAGCTTAACGGGACAGGGGGACGGGGAGCTGTTTTTT
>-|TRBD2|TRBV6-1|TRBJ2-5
CASSQGGGLAARETQYF
TGTGCCAGCAGCCAAGGTGGCGGGCTAGCGGCCCGGGAGACCCAGTACTTC
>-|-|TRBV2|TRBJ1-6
CASRAGSSYNSPLHF
TGTGCCAGCAGGGCAGGGAGCTCCTATAATTCACCCCTCCACTTT
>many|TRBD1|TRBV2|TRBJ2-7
CASSPSGQGAYEQYF
TGTGCCAGCAGTCCTTCGGGACAGGGGGCCTACGAGCAGTACTTC
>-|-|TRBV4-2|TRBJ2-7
CASSQEVGGGSSYEQYF
TGTGCCAGCAGCCAAGAAGTAGGGGGAGGGAGCTCCTACGAGCAGTACTTC
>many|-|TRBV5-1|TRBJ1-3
CASSLAHGDGNTIYF
TGCGCCAGCAGCTTGGCCCATGGTGATGGAAACACCATATATTTT
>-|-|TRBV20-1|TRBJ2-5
CSADLRQETRYF
TGCAGTGCCGATCTTCGACAAGAGACCCGGTACTTC
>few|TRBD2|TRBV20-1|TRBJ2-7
CSASIPGLASYEQYF
TGCAGTGCTAGCATCCCGGGACTAGCCTCGTACGAGCAGTACTTC
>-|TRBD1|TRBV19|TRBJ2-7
CATSGTGGYEQYF
TGTGCCACCTCCGGGACAGGGGGCTACGAGCAGTACTTC
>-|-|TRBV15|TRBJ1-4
CATSTGAGGLEKLFF
TGTGCCACCAGCACAGGGGCCGGGGGTCTCGAAAAACTGTTTTTT
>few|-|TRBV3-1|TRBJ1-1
CASSQAVGGWTEAFF
TGTGCCAGCAGCCAAGCGGTAGGGGGATGGACTGAAGCTTTCTTT
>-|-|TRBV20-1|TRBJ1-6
CSGAFQTNSPLHF
TGCAGTGGTGCCTTCCAAACCAATTCACCCCTCCACTTT
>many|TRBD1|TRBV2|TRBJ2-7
CASSGWTGYEQYF
TGTGCCAGCAGTGGCTGGACAGGCTACGAGCAGTACTTC
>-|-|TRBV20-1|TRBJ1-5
CSAKYSQPGEPQHF
TGCAGTGCTAAGTATTCTCAACCGGGAGAGCCCCAGCATTTT
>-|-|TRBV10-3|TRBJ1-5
CAIRGGGGGNSLGSKQGQPQHF
TGTGCCATCAGGGGAGGGGGGGGAGGGAACTCCCTGGGCTCGAAGCAAGGTCAGCCCCAGCATTTT
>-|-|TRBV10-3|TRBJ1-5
CAISAIGGSQPQHF
TGTGCCATCAGCGCCATAGGGGGAAGTCAGCCCCAGCATTTT
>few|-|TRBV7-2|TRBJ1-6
CASSSGEVLHF
TGTGCCAGCAGCTCCGGAGAGGTCCTCCACTTT
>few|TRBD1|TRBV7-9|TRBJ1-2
CASTLGTANYGYTF
TGTGCCAGCACCCTCGGGACAGCTAACTATGGCTACACCTTC
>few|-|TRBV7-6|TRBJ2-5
CASRPGGRETQYF
TGTGCCAGCCGTCCAGGAGGGCGAGAGACTCAGTACTTC
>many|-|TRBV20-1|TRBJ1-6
CSARDDLRSSYNSPLHF
TGCAGTGCTAGAGATGACTTGAGGAGCTCCTATAATTCACCCCTCCACTTT
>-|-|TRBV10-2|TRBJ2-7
CASSEADSEQYF
TGCGCCAGCAGTGAGGCAGACAGCGAGCAGTACTTC
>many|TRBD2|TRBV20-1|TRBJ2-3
CSARSLAGGSHTQYF
TGCAGTGCTAGGTCCCTAGCGGGAGGGTCGCATACGCAGTATTTT
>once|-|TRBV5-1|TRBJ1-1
CASSLGRRAEEAFF
TGCGCCAGCAGCTTGGGCCGCCGGGCAGAGGAAGCTTTCTTT
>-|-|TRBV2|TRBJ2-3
CASSVDRADTQYF
TGTGCCAGCAGCGTCGACCGAGCAGATACGCAGTATTTT
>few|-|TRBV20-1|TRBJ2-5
CSARAEQETQYF
TGCAGTGCTAGAGCAGAACAAGAGACCCAGTACTTC
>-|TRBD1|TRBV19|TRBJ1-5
CASRRDRASNQPQHF
TGTGCCAGTAGAAGGGACAGGGCTAGCAATCAGCCCCAGCATTTT
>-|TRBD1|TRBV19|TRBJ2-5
CASSISRQGRETQYF
TGTGCCAGTAGTATATCGAGACAGGGCCGAGAGACCCAGTACTTC
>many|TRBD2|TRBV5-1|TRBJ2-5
CASSLAGLAGWAETQYF
TGCGCCAGCAGCTTGGCGGGACTAGCGGGATGGGCGGAGACCCAGTACTTC
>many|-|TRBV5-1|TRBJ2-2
CASGPLAGTGELFF
TGCGCCAGCGGACCTTTGGCGGGCACCGGGGAGCTGTTTTTT
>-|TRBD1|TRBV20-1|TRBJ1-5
CSARDRSGGRQPQHF
TGCAGTGCTAGAGATCGGTCAGGGGGCCGGCAGCCCCAGCATTTT
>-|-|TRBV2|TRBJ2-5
CASSVLETQYF
TGTGCCAGCAGTGTCCTAGAGACCCAGTACTTC
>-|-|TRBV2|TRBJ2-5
CASSISQDIRETQYF
TGTGCCAGCAGTATCAGTCAGGACATCCGAGAGACCCAGTACTTC
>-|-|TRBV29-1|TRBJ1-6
CSVEGEDSPLHF
TGCAGCGTTGAAGGGGAGGATTCACCCCTCCACTTT
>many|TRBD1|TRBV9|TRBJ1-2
CASSVALDRGYGYTF
TGTGCCAGCAGCGTAGCCTTGGACAGGGGGTATGGCTACACCTTC
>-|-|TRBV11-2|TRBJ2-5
CASSLGGRQTQYF
TGTGCCAGCAGCTTAGGAGGCCGCCAGACCCAGTACTTC
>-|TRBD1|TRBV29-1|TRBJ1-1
CSVASRTGGGNTEAFF
TGCAGCGTTGCCAGTCGGACAGGGGGCGGGAACACTGAAGCTTTCTTT
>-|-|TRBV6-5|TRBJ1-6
CASSYGSRGRNSPLHF
TGTGCCAGCAGTTATGGTTCCAGGGGCCGGAATTCACCCCTCCACTTT
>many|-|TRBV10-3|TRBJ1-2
CAISESTGGYGYTF
TGTGCCATCAGTGAGTCGACGGGCGGCTATGGCTACACCTTC
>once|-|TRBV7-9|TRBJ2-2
CASGPGNTGELFF
TGTGCTAGTGGACCAGGAAACACCGGGGAGCTGTTTTTT